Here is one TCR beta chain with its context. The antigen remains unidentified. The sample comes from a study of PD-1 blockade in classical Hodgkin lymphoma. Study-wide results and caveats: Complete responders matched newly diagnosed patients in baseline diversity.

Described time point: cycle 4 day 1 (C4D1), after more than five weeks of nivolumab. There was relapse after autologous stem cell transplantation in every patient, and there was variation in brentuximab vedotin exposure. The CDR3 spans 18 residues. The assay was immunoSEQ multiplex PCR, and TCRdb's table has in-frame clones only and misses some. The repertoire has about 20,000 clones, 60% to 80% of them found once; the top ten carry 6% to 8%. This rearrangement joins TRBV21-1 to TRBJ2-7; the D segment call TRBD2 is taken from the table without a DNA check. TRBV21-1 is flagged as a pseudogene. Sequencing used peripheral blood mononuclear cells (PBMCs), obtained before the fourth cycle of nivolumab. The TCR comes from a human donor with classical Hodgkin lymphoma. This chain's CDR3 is CASSKARPFRRESHEQYF. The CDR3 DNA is TGTGCCAGCAGCAAAGCGCGCCCGTTTCGGCGGGAGTCCCACGAGCAGTACTTC.